The source of this T cell receptor beta chain is a study of blood T cell repertoires in COVID-19. In the study overall: Sample material is recorded as cDNA or gDNA derived from T cells, B-cell-depleted T cells, or PBMCs.

Assay used: immunoSEQ multiplex PCR; TCRdb lists only in-frame clones, some missing. The data show 110,000 or so clones, roughly 80% seen once. The V gene's germline CDR1 is SNHLY and CDR2 FYNNEI. The V end lost 6 bases, the J end lost 4 bases, and 12 bases lay between the germline ends. This CDR3 spans 13 amino acids. This chain connects TRBV2 to TRBJ2-5, with a weak D call TRBD1 (5 bases). The TCR originated in a man aged 45-65 years with acute or convalescent COVID-19. The specimen sequenced was peripheral blood. Here the CDR3 reads CASSGQGAETQYF. As DNA, the CDR3 is TGTGCCAGCAGCGGACAAGGAGCAGAGACCCAGTACTTC.